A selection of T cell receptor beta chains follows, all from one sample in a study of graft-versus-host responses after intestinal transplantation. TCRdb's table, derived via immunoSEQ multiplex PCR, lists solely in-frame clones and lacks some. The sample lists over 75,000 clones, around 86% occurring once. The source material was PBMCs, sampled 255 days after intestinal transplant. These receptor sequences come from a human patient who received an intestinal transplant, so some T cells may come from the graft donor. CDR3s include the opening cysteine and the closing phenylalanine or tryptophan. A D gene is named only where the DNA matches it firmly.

CSVPDPGRGGYEQYF	.	TRBJ2-7	TRBV29-1
CASTLQTGAADTQYF	.	TRBJ2-3	TRBV7-9
CASSQDFPGTGEETQYF	TRBD1	TRBJ2-5	TRBV4-1
CASSFDGSVYEQYF	.	TRBJ2-7	TRBV7-9
CASGAYEQYF	.	TRBJ2-7	TRBV5-8
CASSPGDRTNYGYTF	TRBD1	TRBJ1-2	TRBV18
CASSLGAGVRQETQYF	TRBD2	TRBJ2-5	TRBV5-6
CASSLTGEVWYGYTF	TRBD1	TRBJ1-2	TRBV28
CASSPGYGYTF	.	TRBJ1-2	TRBV19
CASSVSGDGYTF	.	TRBJ1-2	TRBV28
CAWGDSGNIQYF	.	TRBJ2-4	TRBV30
CATHTSPGSTEAFF	.	TRBJ1-1	TRBV28
CASSPGVGGEQYF	.	TRBJ2-7	TRBV7-6
CASAYSGGLYNEQFF	TRBD2	TRBJ2-1	TRBV5-1
CASSQSSHYEQYF	.	TRBJ2-7	TRBV6-1
CASSEDSSGTGELFF	.	TRBJ2-2	TRBV2
CASSEKEEDEQYF	.	TRBJ2-7	TRBV10-1
CAWSGDSRGNQPQHF	.	TRBJ1-5	TRBV30
CASSPIPGQTVTEAFF	.	TRBJ1-1	TRBV28
CASSLGAGGGTDTQYF	.	TRBJ2-3	TRBV7-7
CASSLHSTDTQYF	.	TRBJ2-3	TRBV7-7
CASSRGTIGGETQYF	TRBD2	TRBJ2-5	TRBV19
CASSLEGTYNEQFF	.	TRBJ2-1	TRBV5-4
CASSPGQGDMNQPQHF	TRBD1	TRBJ1-5	TRBV5-1
CASSARTGGDEQFF	TRBD1	TRBJ2-1	TRBV6-4
CASSWGQDLSGYTF	TRBD1	TRBJ1-2	TRBV5-6
CAASAGGADTQYF	TRBD2	TRBJ2-3	TRBV30
CAGRQGSNTGELFF	TRBD1	TRBJ2-2	TRBV19
CASYYLRLLGELFF	.	TRBJ1-4	TRBV6-1
CASSSEQGHGYTF	.	TRBJ1-2	TRBV18
CASSYYRGGEQFF	.	TRBJ2-1	TRBV6-5
CASSWDRDTGELFF	TRBD1	TRBJ2-2	TRBV18
CASSSGTSGGSVFAQYF	TRBD2	TRBJ2-5	TRBV2
CASSLVKDVTGAQETQYF	.	TRBJ2-5	TRBV13
CASSLGSQGWYEQYF	.	TRBJ2-7	TRBV5-1
CASIVGGQSMTEAFF	TRBD1	TRBJ1-1	TRBV28
CASSEQSGQLFNTIYF	TRBD1	TRBJ1-3	TRBV6-1
CASSLTTPRDTAYNEQFF	.	TRBJ2-1	TRBV5-1
CASLVRDSQETQYF	TRBD1	TRBJ2-5	TRBV6-1
CASSFTGGRYGYTF	TRBD1	TRBJ1-2	TRBV28
CASSSIQGYGYTF	.	TRBJ1-2	TRBV28
CASSTGTVGEQYF	TRBD1	TRBJ2-7	TRBV5-6